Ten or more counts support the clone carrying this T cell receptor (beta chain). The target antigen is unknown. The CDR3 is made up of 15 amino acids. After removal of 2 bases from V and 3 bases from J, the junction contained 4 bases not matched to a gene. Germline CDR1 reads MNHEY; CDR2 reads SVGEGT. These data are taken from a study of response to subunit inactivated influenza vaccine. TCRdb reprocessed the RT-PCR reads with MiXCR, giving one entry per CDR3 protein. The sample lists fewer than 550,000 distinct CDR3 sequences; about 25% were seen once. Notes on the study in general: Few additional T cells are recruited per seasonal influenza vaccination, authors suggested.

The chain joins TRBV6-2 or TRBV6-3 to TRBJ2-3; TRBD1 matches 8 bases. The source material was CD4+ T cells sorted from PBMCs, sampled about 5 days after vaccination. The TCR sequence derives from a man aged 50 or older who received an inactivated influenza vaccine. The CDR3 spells CASSYARTGTDTQYF. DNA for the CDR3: TGTGCCAGCAGTTACGCTAGGACAGGGACAGATACGCAGTATTTT.